Each of the 14 T cell receptor beta chains below was sequenced from the same sample in a study of identifying expanded T cells in peripheral blood. The assay was immunoSEQ multiplex PCR, and TCRdb's table has in-frame clones only and misses some. The sample lists approximately 110,000 clones, more than 85% occurring once. The source material was blood. Every receptor here comes from a person aged 18 to 75 in good health.

This chain connects TRBV6-5 to TRBJ2-1, with a tentative D call TRBD1 (6 bases). CDR1 is MNHEY and CDR2 is SVGAGI in the germline V gene. The length of the CDR3 is 15 residues. Trimming shortened V by 4 bases and J by 5 bases, and 15 bases separated the two germline ends. CDR3 amino acids: CASSSTGSHHNEQFF. CDR3 DNA: TGTGCCAGCAGTTCCACAGGGTCCCACCACAATGAGCAGTTCTTC.

This chain links TRBV29-1 with TRBJ1-1; D not certain. This CDR3 has 13 residues. Trimming removed 1 base from V and 2 bases from J, with 8 bases in between. CDR1 SQVTM and CDR2 ANQGSEA come from the germline V gene. CDR3 DNA: TGCAGCGTTGAAGGGCAACTAAACACTGAAGCTTTCTTT. Amino acid sequence: CSVEGQLNTEAFF.

The J gene is TRBJ2-1, the V gene TRBV30; weak D call: TRBD1 (6 bases). The V and J ends lost 1 base and 0 bases respectively, with 16 bases between them. The germline V gene has CDR1 GTSNPN and CDR2 SVGIG (reference sequence). This CDR3 contains 17 residues. In DNA, the CDR3 is TGTGCCTGGAGTGGATGGGGGCGACGATACTCCTACAATGAGCAGTTCTTC. Translating gives CAWSGWGRRYSYNEQFF.

This sequence joins TRBV5-4 and TRBJ2-3; D unclear. Germline V gene data show CDR1 as SGHNT and CDR2 as YYREEE (reference sequence). Trimming pared 4 bases from V and 8 bases from J, leaving 14 bases between. There are 13 residues in the CDR3. Here the CDR3 reads CASSPVGPGTQYF. CDR3 bases: TGTGCCAGCAGCCCGGTAGGCCCCGGTACGCAGTATTTT.

This chain uses TRBV7-2 with TRBJ2-1, with 11 positions matching TRBD2. The V gene end was trimmed by 7 bases and the J gene end by 6 bases; junction bases not matched to a gene: 8. The germline V gene has CDR1 SGHTA and CDR2 FQGNSA. The CDR3 runs 15 residues. DNA of the CDR3: TGTGCCAGCATCCTTGACCTAGCGGGAGGCAATGAGCAGTTCTTC. This gives the protein CASILDLAGGNEQFF. The complete variable domain, with remaining parts taken from reference TRBV7-2 and TRBJ2-1, reads GAGVSQSPSNKVTEKGKDVELRCDPISGHTALYWYRQSLGQGLEFLIYFQGNSAPDKSGLPSDRFSAERTGGSVSTLTIQRTQQEDSAVYLCASILDLAGGNEQFFGPGTRLTVL.

The chain links TRBV19 to TRBJ2-6; D ambiguous. Trimming shortened V by 7 bases and J by 0 bases, and 7 bases separated the two germline ends. The CDR3 spans 14 residues. CDR1 and CDR2 from the germline V gene are LNHDA and SQIVND (reference sequence). The chain's CDR3 is CASTRSSGANVLTF. In nucleotides, the CDR3 is TGTGCCAGTACGAGAAGCTCTGGGGCCAACGTCCTGACTTTC. Looking up the rest from reference TRBV19 and TRBJ2-6 gives the full variable domain: DGGITQSPKYLFRKEGQNVTLSCEQNLNHDAMYWYRQDPGQGLRLIYYSQIVNDFQKGDIAEGYSVSREKKESFPLTVTSAQKNPTAFYLCASTRSSGANVLTFGAGSRLTVL.

This clone was counted a few times. The CDR3 region has the DNA TGTGCCAGTAGTATGGGAGCGGCCTACGAGCAGTACTTC. Encoded protein: CASSMGAAYEQYF. The chain recombines TRBV19 with TRBJ2-7, with D possibly TRBD2 on 5 matching bases. The CDR3 loop spans 13 amino acids. Germline loops: CDR1 LNHDA, CDR2 SQIVND (reference sequence). V was shortened by 3 bases and J by 2 bases, with 8 bases between the two germline ends.

The chain employs TRBV9 and TRBJ2-5, with 7 positions matching TRBD1. The CDR3 length is 13 residues. The V and J ends lost 2 bases and 4 bases, in that order; junction bases with no gene match: 2. Germline V CDR1 and CDR2: SGDLS, YYNGEE. CDR3 loop: CASSVRGLETQYF. The CDR3 DNA follows: TGTGCCAGCAGCGTCAGGGGGTTAGAGACCCAGTACTTC.

V gene TRBV4-3 combines with J gene TRBJ2-7, with D maybe TRBD2 (6 bases). Germline-derived CDR1 and CDR2 are LGHNA and YSLEER. This CDR3 is 15 amino acids long. Trimming stripped 4 bases from V and 5 bases from J, with 18 bases between. The DNA of the CDR3 is TGCGCCAGCAGCCCAGTTGCTCGGGGGTCGGACGAGCAGTACTTC. This gives the protein CASSPVARGSDEQYF.

The chain links TRBV5-4 to TRBJ2-3; 12 nucleotides match TRBD2. V lost 3 bases, J lost 2 bases, and 4 bases stayed unmatched. Germline V gene sequence: CDR1 SGHNT, CDR2 YYREEE (reference sequence). The CDR3 extends over 16 amino acids. CDR3 loop: CASSSWTSGDTDTQYF. The CDR3 bases are TGTGCCAGCAGCTCATGGACTAGCGGGGACACAGATACGCAGTATTTT.

This rearrangement joins TRBV6-6 to TRBJ1-4, with 10 bases that match TRBD1. The CDR3 covers 15 residues. Germline CDR1 and CDR2: MNHNY and SVGAGI (reference sequence). Losses at the gene ends were 4 bases for V and 7 bases for J; bases not matched to a gene: 6. CDR3 protein: CASSFLDRGGEKLFF. Written as DNA, the CDR3 is TGTGCCAGCAGTTTCCTGGACAGGGGGGGTGAAAAACTGTTTTTT.

The chain recombines TRBV10-3 with TRBJ2-7; no firm D call. V was trimmed by 9 bases and J by 5 bases, leaving 11 bases between them. The CDR3 totals 11 residues. Germline loops: CDR1 ENHRY, CDR2 SYGVKD. The CDR3 DNA is TGTGCCATTGGGCTGAAGGACGAGCAGTACTTC. Translated: CAIGLKDEQYF.

The chain employs TRBV27 and TRBJ2-1; D remains ambiguous. The CDR3 runs 15 residues. V was trimmed by 2 bases and J by 5 bases, leaving 13 bases between them. The V gene's germline CDR1 is MNHEY and CDR2 SMNVEV (reference sequence). The CDR3 DNA reads TGTGCCAGCAGTTTAAATGTCGGCACAAACAATGAGCAGTTCTTC. Translation gives CASSLNVGTNNEQFF.

The chain joins TRBV4-2 to TRBJ2-1, with 7 bases aligning to TRBD2. Germline lookup yields CDR1 LGHNA and CDR2 YNFKEQ. V trimming: 4 bases; J trimming: 7 bases; junction bases outside the gene matches: 4. The length of the CDR3 is 13 residues. CDR3 sequence (DNA): TGTGCCAGCAGCCCAGGACTAGGGAATGAGCAGTTCTTC. Translated, it gives CASSPGLGNEQFF.